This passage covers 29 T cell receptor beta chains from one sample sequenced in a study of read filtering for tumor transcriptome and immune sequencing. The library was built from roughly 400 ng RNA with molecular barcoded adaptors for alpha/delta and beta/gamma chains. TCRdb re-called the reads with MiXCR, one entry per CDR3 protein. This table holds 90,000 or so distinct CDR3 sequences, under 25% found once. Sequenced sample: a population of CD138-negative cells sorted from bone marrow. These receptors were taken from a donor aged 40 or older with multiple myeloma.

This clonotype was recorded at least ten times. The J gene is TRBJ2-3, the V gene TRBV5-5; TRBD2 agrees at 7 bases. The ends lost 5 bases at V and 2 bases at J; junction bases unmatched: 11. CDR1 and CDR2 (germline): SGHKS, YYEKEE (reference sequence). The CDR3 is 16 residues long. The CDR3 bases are TGTGCCAGCAGTGGGCGGCTAGCGGACCTCACAGATACGCAGTATTTT. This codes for CASSGRLADLTDTQYF.

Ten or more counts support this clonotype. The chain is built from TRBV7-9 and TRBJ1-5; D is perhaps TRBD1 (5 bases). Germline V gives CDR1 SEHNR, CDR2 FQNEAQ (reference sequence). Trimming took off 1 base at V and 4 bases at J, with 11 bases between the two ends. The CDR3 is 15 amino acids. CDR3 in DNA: TGTGCCAGCAGCTTAGAGGGACCAAGGAATCAGCCCCAGCATTTT. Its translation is CASSLEGPRNQPQHF.

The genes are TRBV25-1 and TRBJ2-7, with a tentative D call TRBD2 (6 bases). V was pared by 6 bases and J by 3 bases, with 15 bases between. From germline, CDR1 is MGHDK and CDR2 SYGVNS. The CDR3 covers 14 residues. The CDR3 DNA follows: TGTGCCAGCAGCGTAACCTTGGGAGGCTACGAGCAGTACTTC. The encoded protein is CASSVTLGGYEQYF.

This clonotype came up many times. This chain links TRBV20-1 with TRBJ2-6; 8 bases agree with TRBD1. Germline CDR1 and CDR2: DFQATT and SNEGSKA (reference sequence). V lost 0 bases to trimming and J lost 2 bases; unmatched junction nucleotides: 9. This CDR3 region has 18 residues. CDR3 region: CSARDRRTGFTGANVLTF. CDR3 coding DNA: TGCAGTGCTAGAGATAGAAGGACAGGGTTTACTGGGGCCAACGTCCTGACTTTC.

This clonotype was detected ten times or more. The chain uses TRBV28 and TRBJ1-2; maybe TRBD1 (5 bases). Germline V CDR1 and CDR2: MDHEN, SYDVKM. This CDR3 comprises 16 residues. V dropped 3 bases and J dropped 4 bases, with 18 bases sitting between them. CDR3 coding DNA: TGTGCCAGCAGTTTGACCGGGGGGGTCTTGCTCTATGGCTACACCTTC. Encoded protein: CASSLTGGVLLYGYTF.

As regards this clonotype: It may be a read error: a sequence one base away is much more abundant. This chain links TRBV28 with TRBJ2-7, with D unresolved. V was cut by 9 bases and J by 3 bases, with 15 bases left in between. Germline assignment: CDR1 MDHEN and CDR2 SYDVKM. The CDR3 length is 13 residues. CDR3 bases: TGTGCCAGTCGTCAGGAACTCGGCTACGAGCAGTACTTC. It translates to CASRQELGYEQYF.

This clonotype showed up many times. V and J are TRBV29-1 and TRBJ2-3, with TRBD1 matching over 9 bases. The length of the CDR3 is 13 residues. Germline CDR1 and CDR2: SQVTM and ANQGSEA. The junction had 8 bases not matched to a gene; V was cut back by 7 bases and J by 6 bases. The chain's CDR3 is CSDARTGADTQYF. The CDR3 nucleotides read TGCAGCGACGCGAGGACAGGGGCCGATACGCAGTATTTT.

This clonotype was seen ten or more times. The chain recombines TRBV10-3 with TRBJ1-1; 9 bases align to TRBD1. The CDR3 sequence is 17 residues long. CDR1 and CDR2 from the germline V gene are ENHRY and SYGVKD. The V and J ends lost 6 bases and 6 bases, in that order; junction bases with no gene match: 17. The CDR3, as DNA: TGTGCCATCAGGACCTTCCTCAGGGACAGGGCTTTCGCTGAAGCTTTCTTT. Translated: CAIRTFLRDRAFAEAFF.

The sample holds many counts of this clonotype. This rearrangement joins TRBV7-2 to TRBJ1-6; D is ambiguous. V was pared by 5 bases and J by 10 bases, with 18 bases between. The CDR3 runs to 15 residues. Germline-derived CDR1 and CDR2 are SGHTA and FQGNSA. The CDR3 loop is CASSQSLGGRSPLHF. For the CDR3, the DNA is TGTGCCAGCAGCCAGTCACTTGGAGGCCGGTCACCCCTCCACTTT.

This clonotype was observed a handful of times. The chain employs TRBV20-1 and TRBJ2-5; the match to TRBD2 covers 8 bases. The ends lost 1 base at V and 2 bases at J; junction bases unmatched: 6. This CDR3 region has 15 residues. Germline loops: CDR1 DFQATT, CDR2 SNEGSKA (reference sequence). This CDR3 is CSARGVAGTQETQYF. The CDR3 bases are TGCAGTGCTAGAGGGGTAGCGGGGACGCAAGAGACCCAGTACTTC.

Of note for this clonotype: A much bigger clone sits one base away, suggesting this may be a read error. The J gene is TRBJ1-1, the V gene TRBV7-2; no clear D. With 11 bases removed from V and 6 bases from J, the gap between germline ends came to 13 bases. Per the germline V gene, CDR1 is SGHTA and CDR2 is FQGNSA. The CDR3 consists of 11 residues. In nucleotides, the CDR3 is TGTGCCTCGGGCGGGTACGCTGAAGCTTTCTTT. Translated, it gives CASGGYAEAFF.

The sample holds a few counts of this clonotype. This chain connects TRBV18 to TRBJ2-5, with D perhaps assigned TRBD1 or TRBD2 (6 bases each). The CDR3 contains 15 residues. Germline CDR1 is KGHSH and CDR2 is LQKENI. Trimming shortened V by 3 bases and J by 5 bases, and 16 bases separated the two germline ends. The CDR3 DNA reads TGTGCCAGCTCACCTCGGACTGGAGGGGGTGAGACCCAGTACTTC. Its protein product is CASSPRTGGGETQYF.

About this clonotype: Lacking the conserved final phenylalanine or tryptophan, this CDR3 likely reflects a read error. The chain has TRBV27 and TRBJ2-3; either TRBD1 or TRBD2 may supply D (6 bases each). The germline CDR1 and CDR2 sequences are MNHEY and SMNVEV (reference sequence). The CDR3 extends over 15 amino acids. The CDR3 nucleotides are TGTGTCAGCAGTTTTGGGGGGCTAAGCACAGATACGCAGTATCTT. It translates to CVSSFGGLSTDTQYL.

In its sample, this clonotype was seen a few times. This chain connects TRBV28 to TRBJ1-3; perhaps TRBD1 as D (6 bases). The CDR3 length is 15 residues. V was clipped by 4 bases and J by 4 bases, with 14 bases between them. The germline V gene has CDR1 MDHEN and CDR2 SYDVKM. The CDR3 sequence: CASSSGGSSGNTIYF. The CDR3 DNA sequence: TGTGCCAGCAGTTCCGGGGGCTCGTCCGGAAACACCATATATTTT.

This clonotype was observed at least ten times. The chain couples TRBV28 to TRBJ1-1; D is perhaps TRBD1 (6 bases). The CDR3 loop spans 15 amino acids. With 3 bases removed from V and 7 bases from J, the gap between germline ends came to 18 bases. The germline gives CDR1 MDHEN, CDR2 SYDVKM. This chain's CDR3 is CASSFNRKGGLEAFF. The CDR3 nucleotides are TGTGCCAGCAGTTTTAACCGGAAGGGGGGCCTTGAAGCTTTCTTT. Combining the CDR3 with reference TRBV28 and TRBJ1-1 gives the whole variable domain DVKVTQSSRYLVKRTGEKVFLECVQDMDHENMFWYRQDPGLGLRLIYFSYDVKMKEKGDIPEGYSVSREKKERFSLILESASTNQTSMYLCASSFNRKGGLEAFFGQGTRLTVV.

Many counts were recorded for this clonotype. In DNA form, the CDR3 reads TGTGCCAGCAGCCGTGACAGGGGCGTTGGGCAGTTCTTC. Translating gives CASSRDRGVGQFF. J is TRBJ2-1 and V is TRBV14, with 8 bases that match TRBD1. From germline, CDR1 is SGHDN and CDR2 FVKESK. The CDR3 is 13 amino acids. With V trimmed by 4 bases and J by 12 bases, 8 bases remained unmatched.

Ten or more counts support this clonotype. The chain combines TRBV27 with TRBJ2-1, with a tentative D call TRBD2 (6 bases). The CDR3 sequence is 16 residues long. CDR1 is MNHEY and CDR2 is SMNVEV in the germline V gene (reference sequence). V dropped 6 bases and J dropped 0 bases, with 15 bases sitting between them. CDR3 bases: TGTGCCAGCAGGCCCTCTAGCGCTAGCTCCTACAATGAGCAGTTCTTC. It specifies CASRPSSASSYNEQFF.

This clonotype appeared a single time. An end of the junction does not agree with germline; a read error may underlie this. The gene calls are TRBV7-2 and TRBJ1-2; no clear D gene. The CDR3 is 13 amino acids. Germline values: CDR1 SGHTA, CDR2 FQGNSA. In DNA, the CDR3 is TGTGCCAGCAGCCTGATATTAGGCTATGGCTGCACCTTC. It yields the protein CASSLILGYGCTF.

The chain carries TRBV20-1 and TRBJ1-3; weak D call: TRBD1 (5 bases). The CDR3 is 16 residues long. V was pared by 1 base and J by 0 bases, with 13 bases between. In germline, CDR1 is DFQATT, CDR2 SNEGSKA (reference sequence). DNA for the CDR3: TGCAGTGCTAGAGTGGCTGGGGGATTCTCTGGAAACACCATATATTTT. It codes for CSARVAGGFSGNTIYF.

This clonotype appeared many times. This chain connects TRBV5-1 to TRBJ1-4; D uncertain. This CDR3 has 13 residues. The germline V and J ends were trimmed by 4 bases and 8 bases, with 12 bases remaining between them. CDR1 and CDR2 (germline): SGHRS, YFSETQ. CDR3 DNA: TGCGCCAGCAGCCCGGGGAGTGAGGAAAAACTGTTTTTT. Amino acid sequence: CASSPGSEEKLFF.

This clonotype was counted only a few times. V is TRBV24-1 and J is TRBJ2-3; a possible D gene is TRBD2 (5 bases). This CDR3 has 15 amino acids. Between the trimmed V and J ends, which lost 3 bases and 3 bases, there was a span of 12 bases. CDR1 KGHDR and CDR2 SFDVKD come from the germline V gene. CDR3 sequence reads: CATSDTRTRTDTQYF. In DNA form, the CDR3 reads TGTGCCACCAGTGATACCCGGACTCGAACAGATACGCAGTATTTT.

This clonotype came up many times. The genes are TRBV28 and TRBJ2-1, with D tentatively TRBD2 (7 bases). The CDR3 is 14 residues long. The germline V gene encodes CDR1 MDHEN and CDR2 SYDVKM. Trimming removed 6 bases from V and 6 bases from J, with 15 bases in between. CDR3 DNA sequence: TGTGCCAGCAGGGGGGCGGGGGTCCCCAATGAGCAGTTCTTC. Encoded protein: CASRGAGVPNEQFF.

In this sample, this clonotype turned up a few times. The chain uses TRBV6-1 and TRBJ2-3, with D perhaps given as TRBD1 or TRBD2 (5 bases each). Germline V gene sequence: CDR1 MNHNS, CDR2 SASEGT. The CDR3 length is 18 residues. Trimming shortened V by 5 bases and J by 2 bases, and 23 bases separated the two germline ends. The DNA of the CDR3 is TGTGCCAGCAGTCCCCGCATACTTCCCGGGACGGACACAGATACGCAGTATTTT. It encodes CASSPRILPGTDTDTQYF.

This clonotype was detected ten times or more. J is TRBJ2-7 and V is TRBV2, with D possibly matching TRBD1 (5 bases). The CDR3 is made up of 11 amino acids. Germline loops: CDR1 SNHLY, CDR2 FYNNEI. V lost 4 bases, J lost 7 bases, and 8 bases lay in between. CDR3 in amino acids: CASSVRGEQYF. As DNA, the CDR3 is TGTGCCAGCAGTGTAAGGGGTGAGCAGTACTTC.

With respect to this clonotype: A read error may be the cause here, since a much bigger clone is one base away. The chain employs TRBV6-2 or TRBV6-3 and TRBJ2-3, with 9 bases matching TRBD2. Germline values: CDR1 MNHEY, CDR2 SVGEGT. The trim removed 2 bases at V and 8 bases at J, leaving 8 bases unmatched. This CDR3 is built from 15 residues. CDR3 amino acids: CASSYPSSGVVTQYF. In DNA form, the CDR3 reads TGTGCCAGCAGTTACCCGTCTAGCGGGGTGGTTACGCAGTATTTT.

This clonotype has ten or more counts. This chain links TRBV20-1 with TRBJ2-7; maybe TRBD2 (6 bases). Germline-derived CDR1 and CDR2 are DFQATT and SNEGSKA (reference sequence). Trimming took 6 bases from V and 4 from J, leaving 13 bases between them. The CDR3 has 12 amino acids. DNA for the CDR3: TGCAGTGCCAAAGCGGGTGCTTACGAGCAGTACTTC. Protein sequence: CSAKAGAYEQYF.

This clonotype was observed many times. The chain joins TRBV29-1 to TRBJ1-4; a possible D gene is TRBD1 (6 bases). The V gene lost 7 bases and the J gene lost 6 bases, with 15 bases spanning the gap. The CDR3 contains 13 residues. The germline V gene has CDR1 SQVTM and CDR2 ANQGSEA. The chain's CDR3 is CSGGAGEDEKLFF. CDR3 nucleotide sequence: TGCAGCGGAGGGGCAGGGGAGGATGAAAAACTGTTTTTT.

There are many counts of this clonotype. CDR3 sequence (DNA): TGTGCCAGCAGTGACCCCCCGGGGCGGGGGCGGACAGATACGCAGTATTTT. This gives the protein CASSDPPGRGRTDTQYF. The chain carries TRBV25-1 and TRBJ2-3, with a tentative D call TRBD2 (7 bases). The CDR3 runs 17 residues. Trimming pared 3 bases from V and 3 bases from J, leaving 19 bases between. Germline V gene data show CDR1 as MGHDK and CDR2 as SYGVNS.

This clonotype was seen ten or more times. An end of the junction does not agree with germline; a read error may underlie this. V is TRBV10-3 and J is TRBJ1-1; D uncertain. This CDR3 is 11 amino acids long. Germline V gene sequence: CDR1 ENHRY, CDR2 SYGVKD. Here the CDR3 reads CAISESQLRLF. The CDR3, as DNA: TGTGCCATCAGTGAGTCCCAACTACGCCTCTTT.